This T cell receptor (beta chain) was recovered during a study of blood T cell repertoires in COVID-19. Germline V gene sequence: CDR1 SGHVS, CDR2 FNYEAQ. Trimming stripped 3 bases from V and 5 bases from J, with 13 bases between. The CDR3 spans 14 residues. Authors' data handling: The authors estimated nucleated cell counts from reference gene primer amplification. TCRdb keeps only in-frame clones here, not all; method: immunoSEQ multiplex PCR. The V and J calls and the clone size are those of that table, but D and trimming were determined from the DNA. The table lists about 150,000 clones, around 84% of them singletons.

The chain uses TRBV7-6 and TRBJ2-5, with a tentative D call TRBD1 (7 bases). The clonotype was recovered from a man aged 45-60 years with active or convalescent COVID-19. Sample: peripheral blood. The chain's CDR3 is CASSFAGQRETQYF. Written as DNA, the CDR3 is TGTGCCAGCAGCTTCGCGGGACAGCGGGAGACCCAGTACTTC.